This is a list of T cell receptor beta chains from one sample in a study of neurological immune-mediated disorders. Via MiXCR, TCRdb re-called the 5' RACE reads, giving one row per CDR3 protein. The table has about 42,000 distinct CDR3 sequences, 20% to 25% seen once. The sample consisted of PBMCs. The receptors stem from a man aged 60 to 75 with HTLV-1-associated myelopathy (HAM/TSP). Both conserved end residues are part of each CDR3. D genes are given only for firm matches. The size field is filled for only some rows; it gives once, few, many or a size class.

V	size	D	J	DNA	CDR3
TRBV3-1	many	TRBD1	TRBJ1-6	TGTGCCAGCAACACAGGGGGTCGTTCACCCCTCCACTTT	CASNTGGRSPLHF
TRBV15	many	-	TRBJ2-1	TGTGCCACCAGCGGCCTCCGGGAGAACAATGAGCAGTTCTTC	CATSGLRENNEQFF
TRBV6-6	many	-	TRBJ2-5	TGTGCCAGCAGTTACTCGGTGGGGGAGACCCAGTACTTC	CASSYSVGETQYF
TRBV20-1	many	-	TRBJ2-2	TGCAGTGCGCGGGGCACGAACACCGGGGAGCTGTTTTTT	CSARGTNTGELFF
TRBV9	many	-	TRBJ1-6	TGTGCCAGCAGCGTGGGGGGGGAACTGAATTCACCCCTCCACTTT	CASSVGGELNSPLHF
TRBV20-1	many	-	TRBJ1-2	TGCAGTATGGCCGCGTACCGGGAGCACTATGGCTACACCTTC	CSMAAYREHYGYTF
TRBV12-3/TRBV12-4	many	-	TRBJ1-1	TGTGCCAGCACCCTACTGGGGGGCAGGAAGACTGAAGCTTTCTTT	CASTLLGGRKTEAFF
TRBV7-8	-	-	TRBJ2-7	TGTGCCAGCAGCCACACCGGGGGTCCCTACGAGCAGTACTTC	CASSHTGGPYEQYF
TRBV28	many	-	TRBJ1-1	TGTGCCAGCAGCCCCATCGCCGACAGGAACACTGAAGCTTTCTTT	CASSPIADRNTEAFF
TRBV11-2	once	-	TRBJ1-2	TGTGCCAGCAGCTTAGGCGGGGTTGGCGGCTACACCTTC	CASSLGGVGGYTF
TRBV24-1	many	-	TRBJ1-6	TGTGCCACCAGTGATTACCGGCAGAATAATTCACCCCTCCACTTT	CATSDYRQNNSPLHF
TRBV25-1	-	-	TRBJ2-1	TGTGCCAGCAGGGCCGGGTACAATGAGCAGTTCTTC	CASRAGYNEQFF
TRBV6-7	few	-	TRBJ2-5	TGTGCCAGCGCCGTCGGGGAGACCCAGTACTTC	CASAVGETQYF
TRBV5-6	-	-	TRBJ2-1	TGTGCCGGCAGCGTAGGGACAATTGCAAATGAGCAGTTCTTC	CAGSVGTIANEQFF
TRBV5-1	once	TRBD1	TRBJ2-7	TGCGCCAGCAGCCCCGGGACAGTGGGCTACGTGCAGTACTTC	CASSPGTVGYVQYF
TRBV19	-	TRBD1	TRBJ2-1	TGTGCCAGTAGTATGGGACAGGTATACTACAATGAGCAGTTCTTC	CASSMGQVYYNEQFF
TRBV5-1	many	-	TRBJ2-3	TGCGCCAGCACACTCTCTAGCCCAGATACGCAGTATTTT	CASTLSSPDTQYF
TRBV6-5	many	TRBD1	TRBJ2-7	TGTGCCAGCAGTTTGACGACAGGGCCCTACGAGCAGTACTTC	CASSLTTGPYEQYF
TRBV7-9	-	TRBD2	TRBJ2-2	TGTGCCAGCACCCCCGGCGGGAGATACACCTGGGAGCTGTTTTTT	CASTPGGRYTWELFF
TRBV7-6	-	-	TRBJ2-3	TGTGCCAGCAGCTTAGACTGGGGACCAGATACGCAGTATTTT	CASSLDWGPDTQYF
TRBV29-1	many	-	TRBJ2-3	TGCAGCGTTGAAGAAAGCACAGATACGCAGTATTTT	CSVEESTDTQYF